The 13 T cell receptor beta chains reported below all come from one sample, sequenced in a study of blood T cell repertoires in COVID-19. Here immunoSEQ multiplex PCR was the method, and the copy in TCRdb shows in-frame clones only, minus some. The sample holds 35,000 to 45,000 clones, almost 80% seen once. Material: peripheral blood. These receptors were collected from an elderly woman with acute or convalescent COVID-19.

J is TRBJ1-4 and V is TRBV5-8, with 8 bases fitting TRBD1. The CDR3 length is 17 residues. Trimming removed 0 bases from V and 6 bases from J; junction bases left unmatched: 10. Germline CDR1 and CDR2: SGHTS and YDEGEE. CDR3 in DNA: TGTGCCAGCAGCTTGGCCGGGTTCACAGGGGGGCATGAAAAACTGTTTTTT. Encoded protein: CASSLAGFTGGHEKLFF.

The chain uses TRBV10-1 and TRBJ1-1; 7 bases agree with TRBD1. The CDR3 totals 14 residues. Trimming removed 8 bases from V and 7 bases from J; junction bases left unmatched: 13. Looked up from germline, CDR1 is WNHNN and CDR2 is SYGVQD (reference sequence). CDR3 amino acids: CASLIRGRSGEAFF. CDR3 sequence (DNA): TGCGCCAGCCTCATTAGGGGGCGATCTGGTGAAGCTTTCTTT.

CDR3 DNA sequence: TGCGCCAGCAGCTCCCGGACAGGGGGCACCGGGGAGCTGTTTTTT. Residues: CASSSRTGGTGELFF. The V gene is TRBV5-1, the J gene TRBJ2-2, with TRBD1 matching over 10 bases. Germline CDR1 is SGHRS and CDR2 is YFSETQ. This CDR3 is 15 amino acids long. With V trimmed by 3 bases and J by 4 bases, 3 bases remained unmatched.

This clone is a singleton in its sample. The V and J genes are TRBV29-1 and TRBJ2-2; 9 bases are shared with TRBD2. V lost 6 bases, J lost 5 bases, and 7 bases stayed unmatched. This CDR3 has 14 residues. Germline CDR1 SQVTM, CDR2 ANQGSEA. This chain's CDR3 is CSVVAGDVTGELFF. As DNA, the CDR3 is TGCAGCGTGGTAGCGGGAGATGTAACCGGGGAGCTGTTTTTT.

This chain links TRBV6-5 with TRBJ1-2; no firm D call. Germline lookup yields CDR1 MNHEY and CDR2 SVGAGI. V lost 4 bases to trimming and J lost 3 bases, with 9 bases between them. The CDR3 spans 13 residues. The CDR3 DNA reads TGTGCCAGCAGTTTTAACGTAGACTATGGCTACACCTTC. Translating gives CASSFNVDYGYTF.

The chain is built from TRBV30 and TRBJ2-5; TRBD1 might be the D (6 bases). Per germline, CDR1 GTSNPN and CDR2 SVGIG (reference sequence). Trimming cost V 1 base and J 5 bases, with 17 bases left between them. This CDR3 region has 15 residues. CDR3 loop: CAWSDLQGSSETQYF. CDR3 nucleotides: TGTGCCTGGAGTGACCTGCAGGGGAGTAGCGAGACCCAGTACTTC.

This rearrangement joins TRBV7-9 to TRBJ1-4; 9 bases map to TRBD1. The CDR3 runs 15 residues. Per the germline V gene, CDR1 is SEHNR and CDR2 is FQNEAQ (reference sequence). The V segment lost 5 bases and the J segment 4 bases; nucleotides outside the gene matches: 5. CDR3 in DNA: TGTGCCAGCAGCACCACAGGGGGCATTAATGAAAAACTGTTTTTT. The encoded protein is CASSTTGGINEKLFF.

The CDR3 bases are TGTGCCAGCAGCTACCGGGACAGGAACACTGAAGCTTTCTTT. Protein sequence: CASSYRDRNTEAFF. The J gene is TRBJ1-1, the V gene TRBV7-2; 7 nucleotides agree with TRBD1. Germline V lookup: CDR1 SGHTA, CDR2 FQGNSA. The junction had 3 bases not matched to a gene; V was cut back by 4 bases and J by 1 base. The CDR3 consists of 14 residues.

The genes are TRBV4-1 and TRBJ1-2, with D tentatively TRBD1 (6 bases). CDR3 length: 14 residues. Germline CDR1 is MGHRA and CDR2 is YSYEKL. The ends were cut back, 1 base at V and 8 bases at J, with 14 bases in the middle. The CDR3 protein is CASSQVVGGAGYTF. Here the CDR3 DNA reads TGCGCCAGCAGCCAAGTTGTCGGGGGGGCCGGCTACACCTTC.

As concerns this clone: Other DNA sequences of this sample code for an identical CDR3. CDR3 in amino acids: CASSSEGNTEAFF. CDR3 nucleotides: TGCGCCAGCAGCTCAGAGGGGAACACTGAAGCTTTCTTT. V is TRBV5-1 and J is TRBJ1-1; D unresolved. Germline V gene sequence: CDR1 SGHRS, CDR2 YFSETQ. The ends were cut back, 3 bases at V and 1 base at J, with 7 bases in the middle. This CDR3 has 13 residues.

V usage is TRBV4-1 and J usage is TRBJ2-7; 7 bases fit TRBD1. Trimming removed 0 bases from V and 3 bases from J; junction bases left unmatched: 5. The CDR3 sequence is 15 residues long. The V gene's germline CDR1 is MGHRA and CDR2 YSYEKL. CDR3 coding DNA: TGCGCCAGCAGCCAAGATCCTGACAGGGTCTACGAGCAGTACTTC. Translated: CASSQDPDRVYEQYF.

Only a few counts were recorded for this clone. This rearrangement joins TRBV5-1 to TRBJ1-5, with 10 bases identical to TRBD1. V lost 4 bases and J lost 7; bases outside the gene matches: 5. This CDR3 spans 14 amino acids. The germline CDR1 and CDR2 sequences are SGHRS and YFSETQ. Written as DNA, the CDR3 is TGCGCCAGCAGCCCCGGGACAGGGGAACAGCCCCAGCATTTT. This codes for CASSPGTGEQPQHF.

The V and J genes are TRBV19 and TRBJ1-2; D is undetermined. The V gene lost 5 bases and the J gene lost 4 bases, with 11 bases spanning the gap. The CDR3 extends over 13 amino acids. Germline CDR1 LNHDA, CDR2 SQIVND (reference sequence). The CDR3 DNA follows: TGTGCCAGTAGTCAGTACACGTCCTATGGCTACACCTTC. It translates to CASSQYTSYGYTF.